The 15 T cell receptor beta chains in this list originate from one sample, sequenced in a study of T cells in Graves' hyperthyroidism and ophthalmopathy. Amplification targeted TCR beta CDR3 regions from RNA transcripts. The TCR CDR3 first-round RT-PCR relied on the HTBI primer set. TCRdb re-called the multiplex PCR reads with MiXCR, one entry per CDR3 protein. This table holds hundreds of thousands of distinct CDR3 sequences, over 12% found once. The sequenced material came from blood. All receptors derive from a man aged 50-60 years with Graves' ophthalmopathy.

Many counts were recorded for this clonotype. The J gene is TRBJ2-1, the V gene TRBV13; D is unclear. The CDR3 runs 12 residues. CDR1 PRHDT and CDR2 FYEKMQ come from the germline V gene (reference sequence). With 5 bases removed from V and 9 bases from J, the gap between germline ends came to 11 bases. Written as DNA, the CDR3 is TGTGCCAGCAGCCCCACCCGTCCTGAGCAGTTCTTC. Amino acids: CASSPTRPEQFF.

The chain's CDR3 is CASATSSSYEQYF. DNA for the CDR3: TGTGCCAGCGCGACTAGTAGCTCCTACGAGCAGTACTTC. The chain recombines TRBV18 with TRBJ2-7; possibly TRBD2 for D (6 bases). V gave up 8 bases and J gave up 0 bases, with 11 bases separating them. The CDR3 runs 13 residues. Per the germline V gene, CDR1 is KGHSH and CDR2 is LQKENI.

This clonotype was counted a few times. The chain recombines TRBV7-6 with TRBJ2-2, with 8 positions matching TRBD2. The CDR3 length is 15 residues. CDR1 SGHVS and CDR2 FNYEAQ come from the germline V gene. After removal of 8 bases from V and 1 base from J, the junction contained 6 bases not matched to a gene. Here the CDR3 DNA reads TGTGCCAGCGAGGAAGCGGGAGAGAACACCGGGGAGCTGTTTTTT. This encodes CASEEAGENTGELFF. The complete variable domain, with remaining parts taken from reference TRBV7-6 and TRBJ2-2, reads GAGVSQSPRYKVTKRGQDVALRCDPISGHVSLYWYRQALGQGPEFLTYFNYEAQQDKSGLPNDRFSAERPEGSISTLTIQRTEQRDSAMYRCASEEAGENTGELFFGEGSRLTVL.

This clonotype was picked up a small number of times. CDR3 loop: CASTRAGQGSYEQYF. As DNA, the CDR3 is TGTGCCAGTACTCGGGCGGGACAGGGATCCTACGAGCAGTACTTC. The chain is built from TRBV19 and TRBJ2-7; 9 bases agree with TRBD1. Germline CDR1 LNHDA, CDR2 SQIVND (reference sequence). With 7 bases clipped from V and 1 base from J, the junction kept 8 bases outside the gene matches. CDR3 length: 15 amino acids.

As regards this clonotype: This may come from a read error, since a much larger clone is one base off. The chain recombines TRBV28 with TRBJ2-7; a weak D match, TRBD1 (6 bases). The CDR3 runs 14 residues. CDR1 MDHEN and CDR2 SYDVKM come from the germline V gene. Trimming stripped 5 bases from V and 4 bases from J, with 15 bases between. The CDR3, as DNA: TGTGCCAGCAGTCCCGAAGGACAGCCTTACGAGCAGTACTTC. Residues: CASSPEGQPYEQYF.

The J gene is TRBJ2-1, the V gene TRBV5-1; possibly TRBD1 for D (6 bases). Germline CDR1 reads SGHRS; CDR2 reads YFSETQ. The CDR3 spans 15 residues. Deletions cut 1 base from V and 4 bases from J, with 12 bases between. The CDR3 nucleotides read TGCGCCAGCAGCTTGTTCGGGACAACATACAATGAGCAGTTCTTC. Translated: CASSLFGTTYNEQFF.

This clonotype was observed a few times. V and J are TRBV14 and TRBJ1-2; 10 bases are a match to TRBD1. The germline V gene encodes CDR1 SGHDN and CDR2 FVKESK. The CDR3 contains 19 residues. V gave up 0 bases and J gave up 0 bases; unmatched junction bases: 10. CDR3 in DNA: TGTGCCAGCAGCCAAGATCTACCGGGACAGGGGCCTTCTAACTATGGCTACACCTTC. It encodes CASSQDLPGQGPSNYGYTF.

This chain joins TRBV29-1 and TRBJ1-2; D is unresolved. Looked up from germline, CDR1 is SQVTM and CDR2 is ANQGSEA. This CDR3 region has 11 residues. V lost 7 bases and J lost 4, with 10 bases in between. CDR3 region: CSAGRGYGYTF. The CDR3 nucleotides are TGCAGCGCCGGACGGGGCTATGGCTACACCTTC.

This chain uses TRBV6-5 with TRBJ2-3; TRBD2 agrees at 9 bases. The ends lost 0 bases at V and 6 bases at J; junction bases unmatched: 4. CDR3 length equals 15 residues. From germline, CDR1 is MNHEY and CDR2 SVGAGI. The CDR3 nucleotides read TGTGCCAGCAGTTACTCTAGCGGGAGCTTGGATACGCAGTATTTT. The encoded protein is CASSYSSGSLDTQYF.

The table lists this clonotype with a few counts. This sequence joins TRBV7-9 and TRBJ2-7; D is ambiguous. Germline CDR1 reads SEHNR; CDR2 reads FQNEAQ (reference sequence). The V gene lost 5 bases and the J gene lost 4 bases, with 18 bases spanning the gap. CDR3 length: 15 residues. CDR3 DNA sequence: TGTGCCAGCAGCCCCCGCCCGGACCGAACTTACGAGCAGTACTTC. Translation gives CASSPRPDRTYEQYF.

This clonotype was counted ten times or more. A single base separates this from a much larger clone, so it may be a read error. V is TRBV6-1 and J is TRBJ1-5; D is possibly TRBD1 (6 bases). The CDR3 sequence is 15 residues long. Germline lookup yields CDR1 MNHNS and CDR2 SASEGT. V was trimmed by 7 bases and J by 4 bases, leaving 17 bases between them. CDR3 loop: CASNPDGTLNQPQHF. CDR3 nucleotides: TGTGCCAGCAATCCCGACGGGACACTGAATCAGCCCCAGCATTTT.

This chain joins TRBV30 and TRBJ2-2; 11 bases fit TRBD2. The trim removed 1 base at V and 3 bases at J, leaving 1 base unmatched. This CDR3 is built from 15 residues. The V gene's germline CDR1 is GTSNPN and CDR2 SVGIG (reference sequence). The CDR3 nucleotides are TGTGCCTGGAGTGCTAGCGGGAGGTACACCGGGGAGCTGTTTTTT. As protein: CAWSASGRYTGELFF.

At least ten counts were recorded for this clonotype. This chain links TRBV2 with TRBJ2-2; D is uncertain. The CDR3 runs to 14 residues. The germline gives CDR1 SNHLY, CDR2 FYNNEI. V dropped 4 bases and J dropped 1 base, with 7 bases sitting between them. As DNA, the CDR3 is TGTGCCAGCAGTGCCCAGGTGAACACCGGGGAGCTGTTTTTT. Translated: CASSAQVNTGELFF.

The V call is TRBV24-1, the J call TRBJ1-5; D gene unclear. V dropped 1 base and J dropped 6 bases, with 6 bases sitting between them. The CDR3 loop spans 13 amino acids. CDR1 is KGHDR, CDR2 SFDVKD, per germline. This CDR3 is CATSDFTGQPQHF. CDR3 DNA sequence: TGTGCCACCAGTGATTTCACCGGTCAGCCCCAGCATTTT.

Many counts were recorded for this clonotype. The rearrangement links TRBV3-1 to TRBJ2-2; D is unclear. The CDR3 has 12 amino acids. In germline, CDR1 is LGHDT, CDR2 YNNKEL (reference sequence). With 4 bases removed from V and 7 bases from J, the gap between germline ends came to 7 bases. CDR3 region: CASSPPGGELFF. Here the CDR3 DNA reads TGTGCCAGCAGCCCCCCGGGCGGGGAGCTGTTTTTT.